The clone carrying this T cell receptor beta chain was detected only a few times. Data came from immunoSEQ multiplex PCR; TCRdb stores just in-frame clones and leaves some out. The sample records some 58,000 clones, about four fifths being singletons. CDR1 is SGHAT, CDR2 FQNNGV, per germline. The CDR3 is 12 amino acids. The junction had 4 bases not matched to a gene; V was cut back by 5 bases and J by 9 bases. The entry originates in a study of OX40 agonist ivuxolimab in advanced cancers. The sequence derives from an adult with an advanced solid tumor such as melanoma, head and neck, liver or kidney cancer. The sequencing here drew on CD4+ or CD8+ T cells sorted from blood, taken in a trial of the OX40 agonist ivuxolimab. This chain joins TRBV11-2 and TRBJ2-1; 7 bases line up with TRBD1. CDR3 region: CASSPQGIEQFF. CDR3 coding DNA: TGTGCCAGCAGCCCACAGGGGATTGAGCAGTTCTTC.